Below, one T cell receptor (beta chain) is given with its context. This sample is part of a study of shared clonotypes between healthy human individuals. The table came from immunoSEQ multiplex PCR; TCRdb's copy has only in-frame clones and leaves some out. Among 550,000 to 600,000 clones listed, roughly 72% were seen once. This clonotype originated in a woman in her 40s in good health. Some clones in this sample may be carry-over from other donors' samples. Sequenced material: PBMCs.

The CDR3, as DNA: TGTGCCAGCTCACCACGGTTAAGCGGGAGGCGATCGGTAAATACGCAGTATTTT. As protein: CASSPRLSGRRSVNTQYF. The chain uses TRBV18 and TRBJ2-3, with 9 bases aligning to TRBD2. The CDR3 runs 18 residues. CDR1 and CDR2 from the germline V gene are KGHSH and LQKENI. The V gene end was trimmed by 1 base and the J gene end by 7 bases; junction bases not matched to a gene: 15.